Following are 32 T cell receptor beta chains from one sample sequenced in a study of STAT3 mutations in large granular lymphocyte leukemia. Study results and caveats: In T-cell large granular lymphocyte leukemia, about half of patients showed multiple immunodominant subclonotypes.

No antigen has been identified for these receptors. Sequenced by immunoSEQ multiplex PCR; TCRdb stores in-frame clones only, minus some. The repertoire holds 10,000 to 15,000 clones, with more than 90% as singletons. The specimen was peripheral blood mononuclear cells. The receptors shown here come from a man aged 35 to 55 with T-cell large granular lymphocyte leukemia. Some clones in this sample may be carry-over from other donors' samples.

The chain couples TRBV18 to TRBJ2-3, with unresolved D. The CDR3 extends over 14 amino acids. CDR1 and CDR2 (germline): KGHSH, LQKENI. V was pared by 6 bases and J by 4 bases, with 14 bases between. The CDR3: CASSRSMGADTQYF. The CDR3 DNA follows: TGTGCCAGCTCGCGATCCATGGGCGCAGATACGCAGTATTTT.

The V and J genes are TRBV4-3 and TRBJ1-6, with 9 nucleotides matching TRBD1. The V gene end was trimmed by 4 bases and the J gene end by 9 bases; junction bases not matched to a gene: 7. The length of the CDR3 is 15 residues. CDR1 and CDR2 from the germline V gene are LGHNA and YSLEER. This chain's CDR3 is CASSLEGQGRSPLHF. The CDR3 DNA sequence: TGCGCCAGCAGCCTGGAGGGACAGGGTCGTTCACCCCTCCACTTT.

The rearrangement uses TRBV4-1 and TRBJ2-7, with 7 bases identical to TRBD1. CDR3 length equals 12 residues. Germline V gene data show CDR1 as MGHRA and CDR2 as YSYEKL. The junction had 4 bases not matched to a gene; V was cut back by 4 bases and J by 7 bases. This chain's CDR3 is CASSPTGREQYF. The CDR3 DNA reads TGCGCCAGCAGCCCGACAGGGAGAGAGCAGTACTTC.

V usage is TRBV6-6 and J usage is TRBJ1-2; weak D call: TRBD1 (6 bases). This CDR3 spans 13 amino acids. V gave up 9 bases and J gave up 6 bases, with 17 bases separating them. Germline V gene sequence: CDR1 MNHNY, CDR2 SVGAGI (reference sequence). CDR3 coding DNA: TGTGCCAGTGCGGGCAGGGGAAGGGATGGCTACACCTTC. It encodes CASAGRGRDGYTF.

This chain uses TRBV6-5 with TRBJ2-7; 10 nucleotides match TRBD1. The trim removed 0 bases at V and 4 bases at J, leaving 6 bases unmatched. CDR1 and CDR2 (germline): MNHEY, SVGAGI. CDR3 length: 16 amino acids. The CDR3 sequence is CASSYSLPGQGYEQYF. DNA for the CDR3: TGTGCCAGCAGTTACTCCCTCCCGGGACAGGGGTACGAGCAGTACTTC.

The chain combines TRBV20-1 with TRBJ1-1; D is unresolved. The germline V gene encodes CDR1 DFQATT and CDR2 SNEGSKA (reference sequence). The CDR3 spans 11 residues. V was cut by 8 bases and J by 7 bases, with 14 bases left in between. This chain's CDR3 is CSIDPPLEAFF. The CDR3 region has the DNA TGCAGTATAGACCCACCGCTTGAAGCTTTCTTT.

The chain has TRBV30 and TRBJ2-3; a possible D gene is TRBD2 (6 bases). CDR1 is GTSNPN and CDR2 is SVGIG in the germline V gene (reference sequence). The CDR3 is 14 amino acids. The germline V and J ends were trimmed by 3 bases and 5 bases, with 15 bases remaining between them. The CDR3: CAWSRDLSGDTQYF. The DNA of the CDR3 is TGTGCCTGGAGCCGGGACTTGAGTGGAGATACGCAGTATTTT. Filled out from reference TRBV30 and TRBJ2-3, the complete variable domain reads SQTIHQWPATLVQPVGSPLSLECTVEGTSNPNLYWYRQAAGRGLQLLFYSVGIGQISSEVPQNLSASRPQDRQFILSSKKLLLSDSGFYLCAWSRDLSGDTQYFGPGTRLTVL.

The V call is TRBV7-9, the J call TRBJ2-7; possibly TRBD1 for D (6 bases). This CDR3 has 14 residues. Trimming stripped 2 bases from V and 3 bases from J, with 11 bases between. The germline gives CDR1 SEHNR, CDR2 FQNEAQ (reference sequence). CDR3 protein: CASSLFGDNYEQYF. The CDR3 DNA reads TGTGCCAGCAGCTTATTTGGGGACAACTACGAGCAGTACTTC.

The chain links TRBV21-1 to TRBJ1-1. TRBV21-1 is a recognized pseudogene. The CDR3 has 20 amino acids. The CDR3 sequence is CASSKRFYMGGATTNTEAFF. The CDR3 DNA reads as TGTGCCAGCAGCAAAAGGTTTTATATGGGAGGGGCGACAACGAACACTGAAGCTTTCTTT.

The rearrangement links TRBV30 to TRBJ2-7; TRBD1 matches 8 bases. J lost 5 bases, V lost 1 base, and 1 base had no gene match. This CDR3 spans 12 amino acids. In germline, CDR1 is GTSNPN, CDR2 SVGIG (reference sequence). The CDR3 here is CAWSATGDEQYF. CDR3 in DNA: TGTGCCTGGAGTGCGACAGGGGACGAGCAGTACTTC.

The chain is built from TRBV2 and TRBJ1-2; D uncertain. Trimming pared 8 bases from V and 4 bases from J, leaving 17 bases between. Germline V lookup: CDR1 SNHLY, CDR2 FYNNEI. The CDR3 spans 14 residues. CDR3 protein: CASSIGKGSYGYTF. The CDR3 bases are TGTGCCAGCTCCATAGGGAAGGGATCCTATGGCTACACCTTC.

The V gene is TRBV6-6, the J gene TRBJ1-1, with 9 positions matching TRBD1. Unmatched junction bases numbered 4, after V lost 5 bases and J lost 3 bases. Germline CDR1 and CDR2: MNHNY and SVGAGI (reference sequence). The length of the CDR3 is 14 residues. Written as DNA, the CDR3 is TGTGCCAGCAGTACCGGACAGGGGTACACTGAAGCTTTCTTT. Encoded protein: CASSTGQGYTEAFF.

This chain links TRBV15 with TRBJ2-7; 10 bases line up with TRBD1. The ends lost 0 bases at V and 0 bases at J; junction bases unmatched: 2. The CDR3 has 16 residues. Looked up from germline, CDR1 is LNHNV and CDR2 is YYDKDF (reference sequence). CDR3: CATSRETGGGSYEQYF. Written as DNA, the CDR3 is TGTGCCACCAGCAGAGAGACAGGGGGCGGCTCCTACGAGCAGTACTTC.

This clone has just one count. In nucleotides, the CDR3 is TGCGCCAGCAGCCCTCAGGCAATGAACACTGAAGCTTTCTTT. Its protein is CASSPQAMNTEAFF. The genes are TRBV5-1 and TRBJ1-1, with D unclear. The length of the CDR3 is 14 residues. Germline CDR1 reads SGHRS; CDR2 reads YFSETQ. V was clipped by 4 bases and J by 0 bases, with 10 bases between them.

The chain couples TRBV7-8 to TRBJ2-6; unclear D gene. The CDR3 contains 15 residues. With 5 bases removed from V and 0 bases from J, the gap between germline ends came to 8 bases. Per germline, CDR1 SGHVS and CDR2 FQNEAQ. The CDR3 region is CASSITDSGANVLTF. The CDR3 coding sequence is TGTGCCAGCAGCATCACCGACTCTGGGGCCAACGTCCTGACTTTC.

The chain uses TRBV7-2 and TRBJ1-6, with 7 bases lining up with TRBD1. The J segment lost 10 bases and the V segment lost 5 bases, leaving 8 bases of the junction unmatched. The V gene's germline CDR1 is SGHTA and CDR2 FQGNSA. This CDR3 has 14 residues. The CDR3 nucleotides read TGTGCCAGCAGCCGGGACAGCGTTTCCTCACCCCTCCACTTT. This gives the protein CASSRDSVSSPLHF.

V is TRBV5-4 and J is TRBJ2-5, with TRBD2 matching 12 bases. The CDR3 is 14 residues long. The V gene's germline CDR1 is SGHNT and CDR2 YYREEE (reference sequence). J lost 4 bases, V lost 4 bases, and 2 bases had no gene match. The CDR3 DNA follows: TGTGCCAGCAGCCTAGCGGGGGGGTTAGAGACCCAGTACTTC. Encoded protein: CASSLAGGLETQYF.

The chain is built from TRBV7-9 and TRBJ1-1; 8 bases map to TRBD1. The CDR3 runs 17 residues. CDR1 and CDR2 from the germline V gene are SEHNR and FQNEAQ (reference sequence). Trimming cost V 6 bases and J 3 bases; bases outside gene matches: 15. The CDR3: CASSGRDRTSRYTEAFF. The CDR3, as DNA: TGTGCCAGCAGTGGCAGGGACAGGACCTCTCGGTACACTGAAGCTTTCTTT.

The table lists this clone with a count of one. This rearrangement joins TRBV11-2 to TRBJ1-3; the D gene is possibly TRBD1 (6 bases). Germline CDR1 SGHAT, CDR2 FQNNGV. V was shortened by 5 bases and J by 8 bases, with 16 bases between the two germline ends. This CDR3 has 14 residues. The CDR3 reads CASSDPRGGDTIYF. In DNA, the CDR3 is TGTGCCAGCAGCGATCCGAGGGGGGGGGACACCATATATTTT.

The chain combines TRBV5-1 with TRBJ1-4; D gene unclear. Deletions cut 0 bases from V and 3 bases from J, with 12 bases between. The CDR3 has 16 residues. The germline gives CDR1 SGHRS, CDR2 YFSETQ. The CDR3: CASSLVTGMPNEKLFF. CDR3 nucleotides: TGCGCCAGCAGCTTGGTGACGGGGATGCCTAATGAAAAACTGTTTTTT.

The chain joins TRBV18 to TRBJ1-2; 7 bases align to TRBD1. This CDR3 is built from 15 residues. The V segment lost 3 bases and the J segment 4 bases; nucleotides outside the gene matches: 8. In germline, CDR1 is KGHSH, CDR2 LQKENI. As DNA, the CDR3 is TGTGCCAGCTCACCGGGGGTCAGGGGGTCCTATGGCTACACCTTC. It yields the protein CASSPGVRGSYGYTF.

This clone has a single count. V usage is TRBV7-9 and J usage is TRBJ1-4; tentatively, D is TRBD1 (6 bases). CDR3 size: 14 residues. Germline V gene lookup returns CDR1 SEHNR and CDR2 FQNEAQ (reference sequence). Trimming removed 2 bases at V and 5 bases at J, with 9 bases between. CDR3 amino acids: CASSLRQANEKLFF. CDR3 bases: TGTGCCAGCAGCTTACGACAGGCAAATGAAAAACTGTTTTTT.

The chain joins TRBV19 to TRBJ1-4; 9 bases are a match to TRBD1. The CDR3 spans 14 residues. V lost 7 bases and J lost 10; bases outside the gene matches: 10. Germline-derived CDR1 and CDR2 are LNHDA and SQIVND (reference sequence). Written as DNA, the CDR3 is TGTGCCAGTAATCCGGGACAGGGAAACGGAAAACTGTTTTTT. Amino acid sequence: CASNPGQGNGKLFF.

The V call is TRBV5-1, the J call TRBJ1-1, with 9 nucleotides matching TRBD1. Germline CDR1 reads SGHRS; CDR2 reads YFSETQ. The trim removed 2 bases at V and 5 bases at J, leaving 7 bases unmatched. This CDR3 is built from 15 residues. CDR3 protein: CASSFNRGPGTEAFF. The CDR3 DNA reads TGCGCCAGCAGCTTCAACAGGGGGCCAGGGACTGAAGCTTTCTTT. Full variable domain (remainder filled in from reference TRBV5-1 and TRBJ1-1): KAGVTQTPRYLIKTRGQQVTLSCSPISGHRSVSWYQQTPGQGLQFLFEYFSETQRNKGNFPGRFSGRQFSNSRSEMNVSTLELGDSALYLCASSFNRGPGTEAFFGQGTRLTVV.

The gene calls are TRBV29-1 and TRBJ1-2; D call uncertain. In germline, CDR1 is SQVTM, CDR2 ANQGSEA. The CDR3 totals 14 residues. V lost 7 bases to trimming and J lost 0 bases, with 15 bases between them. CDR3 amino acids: CSAQGWTSNYGYTF. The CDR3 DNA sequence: TGCAGCGCCCAAGGGTGGACTTCTAACTATGGCTACACCTTC.

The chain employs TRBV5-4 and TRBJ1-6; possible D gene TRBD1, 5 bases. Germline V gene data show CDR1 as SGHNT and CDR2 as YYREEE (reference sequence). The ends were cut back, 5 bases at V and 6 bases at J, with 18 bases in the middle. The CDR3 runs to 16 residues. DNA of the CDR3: TGTGCCAGCAGTGTTGCTGGGGCAAGGTCTAATTCACCCCTCCACTTT. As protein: CASSVAGARSNSPLHF.

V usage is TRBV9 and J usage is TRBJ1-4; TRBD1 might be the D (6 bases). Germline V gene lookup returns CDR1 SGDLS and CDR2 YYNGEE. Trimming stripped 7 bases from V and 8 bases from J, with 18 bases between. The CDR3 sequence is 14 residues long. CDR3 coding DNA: TGTGCCAGCGGGCGGGGGCCGGGAGACGAAAAACTGTTTTTT. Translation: CASGRGPGDEKLFF. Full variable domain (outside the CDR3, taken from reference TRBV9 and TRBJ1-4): DSGVTQTPKHLITATGQRVTLRCSPRSGDLSVYWYQQSLDQGLQFLIQYYNGEERAKGNILERFSAQQFPDLHSELNLSSLELGDSALYFCASGRGPGDEKLFFGSGTQLSVL.

Here the CDR3 DNA reads TGTGCCAGCAGCCTCGGCTCTGGGGCCAACGTCCTGACTTTC. It translates to CASSLGSGANVLTF. The chain links TRBV6-6 to TRBJ2-6; D call uncertain. Germline values: CDR1 MNHNY, CDR2 SVGAGI (reference sequence). CDR3 length equals 14 residues. Trimming took 6 bases from V and 0 from J, leaving 6 bases between them.

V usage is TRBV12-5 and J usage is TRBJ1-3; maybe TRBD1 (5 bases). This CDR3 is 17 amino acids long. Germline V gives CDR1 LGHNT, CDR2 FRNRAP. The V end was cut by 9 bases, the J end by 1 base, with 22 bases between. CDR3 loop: CASKSSQGTPSGNTIYF. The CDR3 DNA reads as TGTGCTAGCAAATCTTCCCAGGGAACACCTTCTGGAAACACCATATATTTT. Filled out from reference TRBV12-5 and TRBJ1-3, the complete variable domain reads DARVTQTPRHKVTEMGQEVTMRCQPILGHNTVFWYRQTMMQGLELLAYFRNRAPLDDSGMPKDRFSAEMPDATLATLKIQPSEPRDSAVYFCASKSSQGTPSGNTIYFGEGSWLTVV.

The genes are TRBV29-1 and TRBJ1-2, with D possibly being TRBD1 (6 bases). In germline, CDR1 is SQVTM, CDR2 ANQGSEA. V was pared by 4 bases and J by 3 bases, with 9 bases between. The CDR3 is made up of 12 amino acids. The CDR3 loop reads CSVGSGDYGYTF. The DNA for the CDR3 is TGCAGCGTTGGATCAGGGGACTATGGCTACACCTTC.

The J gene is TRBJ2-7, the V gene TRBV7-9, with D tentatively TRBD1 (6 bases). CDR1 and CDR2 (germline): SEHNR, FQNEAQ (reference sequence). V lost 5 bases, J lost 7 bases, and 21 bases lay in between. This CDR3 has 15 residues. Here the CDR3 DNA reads TGTGCCAGCAGCCCCCCCGGGCTGGGGGCGAAGGAGCAGTACTTC. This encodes CASSPPGLGAKEQYF.

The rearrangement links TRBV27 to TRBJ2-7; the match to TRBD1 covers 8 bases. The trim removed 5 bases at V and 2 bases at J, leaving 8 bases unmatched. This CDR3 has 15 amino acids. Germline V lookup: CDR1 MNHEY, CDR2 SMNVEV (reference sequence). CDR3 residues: CASSPVTGAPYEQYF. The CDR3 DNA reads TGTGCCAGCAGTCCGGTGACAGGGGCTCCCTACGAGCAGTACTTC.